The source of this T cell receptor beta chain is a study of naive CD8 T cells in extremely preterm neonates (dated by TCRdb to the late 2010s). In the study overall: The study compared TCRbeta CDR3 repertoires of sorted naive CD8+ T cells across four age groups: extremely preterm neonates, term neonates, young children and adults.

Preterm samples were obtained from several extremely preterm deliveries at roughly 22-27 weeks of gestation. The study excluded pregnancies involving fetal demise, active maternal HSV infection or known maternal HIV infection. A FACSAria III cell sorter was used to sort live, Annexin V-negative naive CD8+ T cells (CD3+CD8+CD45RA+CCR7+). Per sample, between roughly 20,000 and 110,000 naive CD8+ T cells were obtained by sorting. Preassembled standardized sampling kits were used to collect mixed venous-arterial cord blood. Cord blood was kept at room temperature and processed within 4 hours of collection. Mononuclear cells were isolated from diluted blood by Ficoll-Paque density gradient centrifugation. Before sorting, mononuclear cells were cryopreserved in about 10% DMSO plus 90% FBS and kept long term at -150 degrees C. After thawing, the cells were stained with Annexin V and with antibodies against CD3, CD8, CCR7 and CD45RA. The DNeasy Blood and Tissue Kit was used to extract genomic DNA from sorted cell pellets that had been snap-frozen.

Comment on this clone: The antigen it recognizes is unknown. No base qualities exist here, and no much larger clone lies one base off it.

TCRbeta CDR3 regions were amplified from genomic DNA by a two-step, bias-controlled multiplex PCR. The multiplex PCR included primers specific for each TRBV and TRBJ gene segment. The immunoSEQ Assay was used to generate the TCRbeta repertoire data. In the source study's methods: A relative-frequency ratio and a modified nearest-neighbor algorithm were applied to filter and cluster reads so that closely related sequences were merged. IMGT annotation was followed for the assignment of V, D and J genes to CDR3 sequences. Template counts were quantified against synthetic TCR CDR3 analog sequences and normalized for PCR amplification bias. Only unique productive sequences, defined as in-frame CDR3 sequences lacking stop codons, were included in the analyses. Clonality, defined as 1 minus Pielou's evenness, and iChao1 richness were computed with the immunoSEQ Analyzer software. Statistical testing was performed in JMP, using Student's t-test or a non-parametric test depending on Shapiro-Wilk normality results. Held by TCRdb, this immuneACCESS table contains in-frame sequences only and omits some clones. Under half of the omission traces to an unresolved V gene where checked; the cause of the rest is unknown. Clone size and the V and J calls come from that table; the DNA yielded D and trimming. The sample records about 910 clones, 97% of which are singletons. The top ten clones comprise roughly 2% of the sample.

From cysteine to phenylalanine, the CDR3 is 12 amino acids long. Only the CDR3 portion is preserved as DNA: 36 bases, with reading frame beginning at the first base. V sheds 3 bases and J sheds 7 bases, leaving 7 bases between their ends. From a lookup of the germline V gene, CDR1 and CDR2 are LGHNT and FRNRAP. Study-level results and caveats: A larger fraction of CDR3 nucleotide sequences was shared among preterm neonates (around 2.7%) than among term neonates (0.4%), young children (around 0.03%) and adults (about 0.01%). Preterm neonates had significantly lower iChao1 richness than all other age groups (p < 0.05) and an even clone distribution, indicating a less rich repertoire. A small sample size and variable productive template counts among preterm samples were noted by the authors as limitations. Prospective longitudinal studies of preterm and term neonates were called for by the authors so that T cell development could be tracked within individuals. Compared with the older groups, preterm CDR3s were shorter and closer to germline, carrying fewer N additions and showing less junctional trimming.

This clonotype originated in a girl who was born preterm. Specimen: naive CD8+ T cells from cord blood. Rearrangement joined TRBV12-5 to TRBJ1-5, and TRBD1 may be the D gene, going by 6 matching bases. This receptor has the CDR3 CASGFTGQPQHF. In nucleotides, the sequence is TGTGCTAGTGGTTTTACAGGGCAGCCCCAGCATTTT.